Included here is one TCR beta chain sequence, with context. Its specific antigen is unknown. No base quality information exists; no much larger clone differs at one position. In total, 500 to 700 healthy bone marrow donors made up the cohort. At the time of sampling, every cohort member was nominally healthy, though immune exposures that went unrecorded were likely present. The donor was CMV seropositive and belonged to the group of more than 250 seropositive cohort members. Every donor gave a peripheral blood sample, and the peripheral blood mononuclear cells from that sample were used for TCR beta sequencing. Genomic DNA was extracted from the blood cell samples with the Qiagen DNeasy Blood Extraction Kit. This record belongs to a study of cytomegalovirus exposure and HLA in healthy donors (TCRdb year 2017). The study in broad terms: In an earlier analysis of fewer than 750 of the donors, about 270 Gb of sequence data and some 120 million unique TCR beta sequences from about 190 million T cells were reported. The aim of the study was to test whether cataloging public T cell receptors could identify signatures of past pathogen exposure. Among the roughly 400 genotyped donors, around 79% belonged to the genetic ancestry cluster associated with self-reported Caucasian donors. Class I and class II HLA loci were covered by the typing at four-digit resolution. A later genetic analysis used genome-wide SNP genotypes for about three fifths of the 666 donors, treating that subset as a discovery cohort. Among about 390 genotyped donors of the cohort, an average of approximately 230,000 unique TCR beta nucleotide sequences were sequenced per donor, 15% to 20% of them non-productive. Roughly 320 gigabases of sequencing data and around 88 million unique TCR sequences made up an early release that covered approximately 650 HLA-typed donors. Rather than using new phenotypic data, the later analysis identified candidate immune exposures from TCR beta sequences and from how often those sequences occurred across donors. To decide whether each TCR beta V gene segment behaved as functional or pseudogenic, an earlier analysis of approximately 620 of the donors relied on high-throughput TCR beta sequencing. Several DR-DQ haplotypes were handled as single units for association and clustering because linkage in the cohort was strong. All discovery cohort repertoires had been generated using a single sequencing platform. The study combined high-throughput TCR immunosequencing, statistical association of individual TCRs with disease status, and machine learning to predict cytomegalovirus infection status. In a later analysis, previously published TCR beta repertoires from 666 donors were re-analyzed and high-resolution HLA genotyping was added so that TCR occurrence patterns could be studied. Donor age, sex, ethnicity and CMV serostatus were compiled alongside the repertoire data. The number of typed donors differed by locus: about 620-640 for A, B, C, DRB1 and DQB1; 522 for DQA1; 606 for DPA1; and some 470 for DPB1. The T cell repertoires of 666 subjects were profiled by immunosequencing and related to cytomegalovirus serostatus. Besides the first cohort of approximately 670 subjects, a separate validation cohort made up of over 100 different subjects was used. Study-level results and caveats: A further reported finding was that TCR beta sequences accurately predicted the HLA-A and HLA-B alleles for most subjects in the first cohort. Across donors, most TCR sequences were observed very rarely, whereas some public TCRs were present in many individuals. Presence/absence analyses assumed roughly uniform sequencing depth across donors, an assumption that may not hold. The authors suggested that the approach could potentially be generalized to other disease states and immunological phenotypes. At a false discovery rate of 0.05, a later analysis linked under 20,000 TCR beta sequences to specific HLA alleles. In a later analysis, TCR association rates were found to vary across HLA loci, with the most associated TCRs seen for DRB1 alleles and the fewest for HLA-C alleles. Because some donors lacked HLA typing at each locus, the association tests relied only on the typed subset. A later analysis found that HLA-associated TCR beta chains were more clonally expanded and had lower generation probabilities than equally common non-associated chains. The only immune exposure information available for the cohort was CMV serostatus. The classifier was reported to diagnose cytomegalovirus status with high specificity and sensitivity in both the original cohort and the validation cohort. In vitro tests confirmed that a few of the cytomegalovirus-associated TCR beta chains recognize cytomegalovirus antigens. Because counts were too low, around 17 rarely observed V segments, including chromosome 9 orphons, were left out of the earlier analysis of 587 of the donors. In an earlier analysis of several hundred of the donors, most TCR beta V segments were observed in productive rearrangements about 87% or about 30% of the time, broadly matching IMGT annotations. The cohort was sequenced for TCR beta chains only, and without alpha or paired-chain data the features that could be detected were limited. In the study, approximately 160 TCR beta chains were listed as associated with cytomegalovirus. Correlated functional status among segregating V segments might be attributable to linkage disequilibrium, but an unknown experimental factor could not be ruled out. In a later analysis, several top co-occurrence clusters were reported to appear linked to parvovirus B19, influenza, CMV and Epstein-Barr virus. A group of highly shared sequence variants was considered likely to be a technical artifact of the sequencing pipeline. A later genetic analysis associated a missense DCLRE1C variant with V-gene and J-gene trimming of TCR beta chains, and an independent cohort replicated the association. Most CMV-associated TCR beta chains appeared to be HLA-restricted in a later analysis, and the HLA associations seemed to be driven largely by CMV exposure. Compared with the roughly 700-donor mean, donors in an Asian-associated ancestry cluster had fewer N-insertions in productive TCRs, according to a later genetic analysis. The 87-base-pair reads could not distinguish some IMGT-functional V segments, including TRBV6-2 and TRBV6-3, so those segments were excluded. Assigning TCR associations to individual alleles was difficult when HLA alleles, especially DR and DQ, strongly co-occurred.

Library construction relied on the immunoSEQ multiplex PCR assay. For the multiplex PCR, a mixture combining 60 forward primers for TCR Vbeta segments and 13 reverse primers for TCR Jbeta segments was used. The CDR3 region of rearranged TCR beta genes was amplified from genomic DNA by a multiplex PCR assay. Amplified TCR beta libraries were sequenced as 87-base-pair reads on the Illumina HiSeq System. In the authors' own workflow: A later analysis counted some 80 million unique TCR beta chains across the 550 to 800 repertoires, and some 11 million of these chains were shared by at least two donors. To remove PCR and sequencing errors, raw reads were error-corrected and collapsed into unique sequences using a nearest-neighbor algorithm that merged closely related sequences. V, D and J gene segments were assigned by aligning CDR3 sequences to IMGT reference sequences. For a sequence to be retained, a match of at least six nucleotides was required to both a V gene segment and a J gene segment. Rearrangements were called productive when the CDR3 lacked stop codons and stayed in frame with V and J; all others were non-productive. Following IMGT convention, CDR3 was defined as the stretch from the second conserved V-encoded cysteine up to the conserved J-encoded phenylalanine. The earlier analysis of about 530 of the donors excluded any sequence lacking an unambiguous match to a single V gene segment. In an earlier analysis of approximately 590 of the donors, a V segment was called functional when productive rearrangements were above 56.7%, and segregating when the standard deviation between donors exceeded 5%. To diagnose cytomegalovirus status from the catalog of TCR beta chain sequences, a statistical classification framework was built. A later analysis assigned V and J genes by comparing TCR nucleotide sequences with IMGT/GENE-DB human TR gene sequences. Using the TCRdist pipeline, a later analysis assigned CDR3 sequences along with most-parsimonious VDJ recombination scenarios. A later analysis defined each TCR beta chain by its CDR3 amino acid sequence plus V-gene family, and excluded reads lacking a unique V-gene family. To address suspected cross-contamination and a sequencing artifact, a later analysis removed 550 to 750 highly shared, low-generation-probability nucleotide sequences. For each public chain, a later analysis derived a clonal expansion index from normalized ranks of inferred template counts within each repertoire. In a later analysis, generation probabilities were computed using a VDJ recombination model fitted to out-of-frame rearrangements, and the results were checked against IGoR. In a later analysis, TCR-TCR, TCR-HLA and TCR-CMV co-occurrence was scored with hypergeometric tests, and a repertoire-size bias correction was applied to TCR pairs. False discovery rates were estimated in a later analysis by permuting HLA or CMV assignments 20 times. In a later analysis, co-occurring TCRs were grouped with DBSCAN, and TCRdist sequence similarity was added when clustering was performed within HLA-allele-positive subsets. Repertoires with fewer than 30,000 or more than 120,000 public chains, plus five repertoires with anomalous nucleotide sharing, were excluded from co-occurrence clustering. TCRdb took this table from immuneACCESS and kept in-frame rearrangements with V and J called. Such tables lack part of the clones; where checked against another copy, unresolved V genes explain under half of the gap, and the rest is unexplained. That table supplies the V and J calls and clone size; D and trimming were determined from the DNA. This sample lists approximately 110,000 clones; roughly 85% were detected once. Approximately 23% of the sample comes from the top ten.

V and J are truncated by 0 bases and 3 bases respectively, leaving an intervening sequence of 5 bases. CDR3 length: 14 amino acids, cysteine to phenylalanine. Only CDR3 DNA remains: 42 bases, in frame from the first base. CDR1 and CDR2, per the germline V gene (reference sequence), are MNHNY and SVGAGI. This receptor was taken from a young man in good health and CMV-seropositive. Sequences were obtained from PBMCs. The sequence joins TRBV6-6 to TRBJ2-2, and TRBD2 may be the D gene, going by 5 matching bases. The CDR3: CASSYSGDTGELFF. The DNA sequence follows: TGTGCCAGCAGTTACTCCGGGGACACCGGGGAGCTGTTTTTT.